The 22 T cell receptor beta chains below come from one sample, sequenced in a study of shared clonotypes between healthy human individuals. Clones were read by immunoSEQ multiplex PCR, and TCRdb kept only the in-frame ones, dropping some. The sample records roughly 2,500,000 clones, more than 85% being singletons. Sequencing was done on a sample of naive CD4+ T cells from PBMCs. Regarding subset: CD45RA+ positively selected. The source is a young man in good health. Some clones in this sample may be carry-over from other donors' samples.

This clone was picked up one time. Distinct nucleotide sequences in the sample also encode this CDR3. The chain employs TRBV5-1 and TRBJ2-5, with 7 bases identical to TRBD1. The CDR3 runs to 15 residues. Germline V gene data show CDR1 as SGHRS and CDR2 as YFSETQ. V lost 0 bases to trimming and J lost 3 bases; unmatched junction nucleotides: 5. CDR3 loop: CASSLGGTAKETQYF. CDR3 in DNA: TGCGCCAGCAGCTTGGGTGGGACAGCAAAAGAGACCCAGTACTTC.

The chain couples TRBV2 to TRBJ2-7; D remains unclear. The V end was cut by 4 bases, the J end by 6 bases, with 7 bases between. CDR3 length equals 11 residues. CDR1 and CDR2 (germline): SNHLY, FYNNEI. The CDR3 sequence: CASSVEVEQYF. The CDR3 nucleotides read TGTGCCAGCAGTGTTGAGGTCGAGCAGTACTTC.

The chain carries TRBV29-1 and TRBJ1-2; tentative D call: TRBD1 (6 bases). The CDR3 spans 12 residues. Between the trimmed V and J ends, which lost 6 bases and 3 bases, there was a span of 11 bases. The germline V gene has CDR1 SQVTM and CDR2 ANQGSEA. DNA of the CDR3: TGCAGCGTCGGGACAAATGACTATGGCTACACCTTC. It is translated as CSVGTNDYGYTF.

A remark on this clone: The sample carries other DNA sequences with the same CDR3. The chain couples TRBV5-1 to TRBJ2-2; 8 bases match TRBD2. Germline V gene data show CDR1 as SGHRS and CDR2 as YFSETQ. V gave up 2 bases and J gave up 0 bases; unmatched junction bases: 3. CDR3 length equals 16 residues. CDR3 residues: CASSLLAGTNTGELFF. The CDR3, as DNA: TGCGCCAGCAGCTTATTAGCGGGAACGAACACCGGGGAGCTGTTTTTT.

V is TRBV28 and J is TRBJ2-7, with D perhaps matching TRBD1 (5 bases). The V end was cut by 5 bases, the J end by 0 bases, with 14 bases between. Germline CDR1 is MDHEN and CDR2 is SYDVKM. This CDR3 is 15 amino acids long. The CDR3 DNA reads TGTGCCAGCAGTCCCCCCCAGGGTCGCTCCTACGAGCAGTACTTC. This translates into CASSPPQGRSYEQYF.

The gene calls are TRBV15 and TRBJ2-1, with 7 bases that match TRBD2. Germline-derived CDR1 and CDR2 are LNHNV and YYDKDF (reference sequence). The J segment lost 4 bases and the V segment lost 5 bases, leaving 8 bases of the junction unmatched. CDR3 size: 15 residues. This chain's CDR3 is CATSPFSGQYNEQFF. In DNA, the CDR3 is TGTGCCACCAGCCCATTTAGCGGGCAATACAATGAGCAGTTCTTC. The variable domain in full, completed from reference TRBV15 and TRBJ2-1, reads DAMVIQNPRYQVTQFGKPVTLSCSQTLNHNVMYWYQQKSSQAPKLLFHYYDKDFNNEADTPDNFQSRRPNTSFCFLDIRSPGLGDTAMYLCATSPFSGQYNEQFFGPGTRLTVL.

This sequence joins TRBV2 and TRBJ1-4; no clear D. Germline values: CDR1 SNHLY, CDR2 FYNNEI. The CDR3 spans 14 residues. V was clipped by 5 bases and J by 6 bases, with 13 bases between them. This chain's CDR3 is CASSQRSWDEKLFF. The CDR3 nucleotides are TGTGCCAGCAGTCAACGGTCGTGGGATGAAAAACTGTTTTTT.

DNA of the CDR3: TGTGCCAGCAAGCGAATCAACACCGGGGAGCTGTTTTTT. The encoded protein is CASKRINTGELFF. This rearrangement joins TRBV2 to TRBJ2-2; D unresolved. From germline, CDR1 is SNHLY and CDR2 FYNNEI. The ends were cut back, 7 bases at V and 2 bases at J, with 8 bases in the middle. The CDR3 consists of 13 residues.

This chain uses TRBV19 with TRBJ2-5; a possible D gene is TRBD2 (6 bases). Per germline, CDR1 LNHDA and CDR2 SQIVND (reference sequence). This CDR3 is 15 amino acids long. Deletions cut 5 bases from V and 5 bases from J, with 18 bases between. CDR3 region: CASSSSAGLVETQYF. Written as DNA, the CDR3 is TGTGCCAGTAGTTCCTCCGCGGGGCTCGTCGAGACCCAGTACTTC.

The CDR3, as DNA: TGTGCCAGCAGTGAAGCCCAGGGGGCGTCTGGCTACACCTTC. Protein product: CASSEAQGASGYTF. The chain recombines TRBV6-1 with TRBJ1-2; the match to TRBD1 covers 8 bases. The trim removed 0 bases at V and 7 bases at J, leaving 4 bases unmatched. The CDR3 is made up of 14 amino acids. Per germline, CDR1 MNHNS and CDR2 SASEGT.

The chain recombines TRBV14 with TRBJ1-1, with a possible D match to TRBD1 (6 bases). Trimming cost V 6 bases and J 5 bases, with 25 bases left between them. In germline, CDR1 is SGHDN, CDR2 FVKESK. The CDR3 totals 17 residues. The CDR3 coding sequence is TGTGCCAGCAGACGCACCTCAGGGGTAATGGGGAAAACTGAAGCTTTCTTT. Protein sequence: CASRRTSGVMGKTEAFF.

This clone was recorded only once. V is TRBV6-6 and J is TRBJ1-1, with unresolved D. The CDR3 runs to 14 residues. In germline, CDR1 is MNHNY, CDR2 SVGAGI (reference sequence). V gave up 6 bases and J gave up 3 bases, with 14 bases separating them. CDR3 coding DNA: TGTGCCAGCAGGCTCTCCGGGAGTGACACTGAAGCTTTCTTT. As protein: CASRLSGSDTEAFF.

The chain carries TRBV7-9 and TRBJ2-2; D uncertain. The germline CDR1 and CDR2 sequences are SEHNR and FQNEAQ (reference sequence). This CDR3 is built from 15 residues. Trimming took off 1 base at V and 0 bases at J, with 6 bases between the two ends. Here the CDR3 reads CASSLGHTNTGELFF. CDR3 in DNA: TGTGCCAGCAGCTTAGGGCATACGAACACCGGGGAGCTGTTTTTT.

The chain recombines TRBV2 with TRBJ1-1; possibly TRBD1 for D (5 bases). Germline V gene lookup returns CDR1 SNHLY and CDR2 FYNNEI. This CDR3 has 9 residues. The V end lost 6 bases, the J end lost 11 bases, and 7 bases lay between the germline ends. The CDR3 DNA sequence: TGTGCCAGCAGCAAGGGGGCTTTCTTT. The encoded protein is CASSKGAFF.

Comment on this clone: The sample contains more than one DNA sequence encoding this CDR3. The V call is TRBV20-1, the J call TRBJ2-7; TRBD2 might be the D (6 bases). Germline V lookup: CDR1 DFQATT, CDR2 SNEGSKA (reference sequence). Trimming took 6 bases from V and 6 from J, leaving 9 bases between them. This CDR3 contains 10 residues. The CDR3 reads CSARRGEQYF. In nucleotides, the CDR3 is TGCAGTGCCCGGAGGGGCGAGCAGTACTTC.

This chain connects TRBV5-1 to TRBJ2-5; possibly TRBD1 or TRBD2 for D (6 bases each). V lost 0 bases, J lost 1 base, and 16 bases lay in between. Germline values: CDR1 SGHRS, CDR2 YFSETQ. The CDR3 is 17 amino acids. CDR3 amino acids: CASSLGPRRGSQETQYF. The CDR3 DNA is TGCGCCAGCAGCTTGGGTCCCCGGAGGGGGTCCCAAGAGACCCAGTACTTC.

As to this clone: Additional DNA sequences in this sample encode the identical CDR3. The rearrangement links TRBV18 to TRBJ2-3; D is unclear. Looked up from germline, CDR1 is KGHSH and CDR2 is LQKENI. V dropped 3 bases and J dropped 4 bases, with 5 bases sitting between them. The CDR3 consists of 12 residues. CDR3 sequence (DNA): TGTGCCAGCTCACCGGTCTCAGATACGCAGTATTTT. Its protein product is CASSPVSDTQYF.

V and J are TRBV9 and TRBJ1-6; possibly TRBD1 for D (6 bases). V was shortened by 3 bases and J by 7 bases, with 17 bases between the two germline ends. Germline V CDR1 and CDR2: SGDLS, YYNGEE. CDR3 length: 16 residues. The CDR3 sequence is CASSAHLGQGNSPLHF. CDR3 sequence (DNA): TGTGCCAGCAGCGCGCACTTGGGGCAGGGGAATTCACCCCTCCACTTT.

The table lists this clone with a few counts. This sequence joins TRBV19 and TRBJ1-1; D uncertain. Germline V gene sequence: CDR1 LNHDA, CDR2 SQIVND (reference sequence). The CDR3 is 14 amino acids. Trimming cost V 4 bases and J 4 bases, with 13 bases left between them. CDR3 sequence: CASSNSRGGTEAFF. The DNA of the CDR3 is TGTGCCAGTAGTAACTCTCGGGGTGGCACTGAAGCTTTCTTT. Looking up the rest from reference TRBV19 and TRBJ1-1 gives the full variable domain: DGGITQSPKYLFRKEGQNVTLSCEQNLNHDAMYWYRQDPGQGLRLIYYSQIVNDFQKGDIAEGYSVSREKKESFPLTVTSAQKNPTAFYLCASSNSRGGTEAFFGQGTRLTVV.

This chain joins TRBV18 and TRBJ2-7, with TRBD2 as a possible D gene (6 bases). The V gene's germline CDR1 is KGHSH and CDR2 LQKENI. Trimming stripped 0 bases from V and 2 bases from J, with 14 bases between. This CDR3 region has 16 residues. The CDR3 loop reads CASSPPEGSHTYEQYF. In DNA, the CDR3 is TGTGCCAGCTCACCACCGGAGGGGTCCCACACCTACGAGCAGTACTTC.

CDR3 sequence: CASSLVKRGVPGELFF. CDR3 bases: TGCGCCAGCAGCTTGGTCAAGCGGGGTGTTCCCGGGGAGCTGTTTTTT. The rearrangement joins TRBV5-1 to TRBJ2-2, with 7 positions matching TRBD2. The V and J ends lost 0 bases and 6 bases, in that order; junction bases with no gene match: 8. The CDR3 is made up of 16 amino acids. CDR1 is SGHRS and CDR2 is YFSETQ in the germline V gene.

The CDR3 sequence: CASKGLAGVGETQYF. The DNA of the CDR3 is TGTGCCAGTAAGGGACTAGCGGGAGTTGGAGAGACCCAGTACTTC. V and J are TRBV2 and TRBJ2-5, with TRBD2 identical over 14 bases. The V gene's germline CDR1 is SNHLY and CDR2 FYNNEI. The ends lost 9 bases at V and 4 bases at J; junction bases unmatched: 7. This CDR3 region has 15 residues.